This T cell receptor (beta chain) derives from a study of blood T cell repertoires in COVID-19. This table comes from immunoSEQ multiplex PCR, and its TCRdb copy is limited to in-frame clones, with some not included. The sample holds roughly 160,000 clones; under 90% are singletons and the top ten take 10% to 15%. Trimming took 3 bases from V and 0 from J, leaving 12 bases between them. Germline CDR1 is KGHSH and CDR2 is LQKENI. The CDR3 runs 16 residues. The cohort comprised adults aged about 18 to 100 years residing in 20 to 25 US areas. Sequencing input: PBMCs or T cells enriched from blood (not recorded which). V usage is TRBV18 and J usage is TRBJ1-5; no clear D gene. This receptor was taken from a man aged 50 or older who had recovered from COVID-19. In DNA form, the CDR3 reads TGTGCCAGCTCACCGATGGCACCGAATAGCAATCAGCCCCAGCATTTT. The encoded protein is CASSPMAPNSNQPQHF.